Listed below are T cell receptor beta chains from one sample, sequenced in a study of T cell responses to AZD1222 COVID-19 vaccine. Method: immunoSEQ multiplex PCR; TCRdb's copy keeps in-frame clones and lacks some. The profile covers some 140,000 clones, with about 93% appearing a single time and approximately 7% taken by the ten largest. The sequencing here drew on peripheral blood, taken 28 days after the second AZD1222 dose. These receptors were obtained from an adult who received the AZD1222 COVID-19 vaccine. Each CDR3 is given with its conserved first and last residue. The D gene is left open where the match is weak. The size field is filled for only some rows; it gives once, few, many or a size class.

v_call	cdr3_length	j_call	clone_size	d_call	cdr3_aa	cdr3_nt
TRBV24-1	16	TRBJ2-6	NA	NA	CATSDWGRAGANVLTF	TGTGCCACCAGTGATTGGGGCAGGGCTGGGGCCAACGTCCTGACTTTC
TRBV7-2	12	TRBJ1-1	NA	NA	CASSLPITEAFF	TGTGCCAGCAGCTTACCCATTACTGAAGCTTTCTTT
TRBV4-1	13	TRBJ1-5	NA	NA	CASSRGRDQPQHF	TGCGCCAGCAGCCGAGGACGGGATCAGCCCCAGCATTTT
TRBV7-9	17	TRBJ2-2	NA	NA	CASRRPGTRLNTGELFF	TGTGCCAGCAGGCGCCCGGGAACCCGATTAAACACCGGGGAGCTGTTTTTT
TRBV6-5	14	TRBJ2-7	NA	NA	CASSYVGGQYEQYF	TGTGCCAGCAGTTACGTTGGTGGCCAATACGAGCAGTACTTC
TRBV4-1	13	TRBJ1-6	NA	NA	CATQGRGNSPLHF	TGCGCCACCCAAGGGCGGGGGAATTCACCCCTCCACTTT
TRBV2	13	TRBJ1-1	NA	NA	CASPLNRNTEAFF	TGTGCCAGTCCACTAAACAGGAACACTGAAGCTTTCTTT
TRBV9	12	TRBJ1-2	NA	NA	CASSVSGYGYTF	TGTGCCAGCAGCGTTTCCGGGTATGGCTACACCTTC
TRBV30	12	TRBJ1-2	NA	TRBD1	CAWGDRGPGYTF	TGTGCCTGGGGAGACAGGGGCCCGGGCTACACCTTC
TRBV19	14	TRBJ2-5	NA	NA	CASSIESKQETQYF	TGTGCCAGTAGTATTGAGTCGAAACAAGAGACCCAGTACTTC
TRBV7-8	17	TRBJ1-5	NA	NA	CASSFDKSYYIDQPQHF	TGTGCCAGCAGCTTTGACAAGTCTTACTATATCGATCAGCCCCAGCATTTT
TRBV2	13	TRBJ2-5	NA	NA	CASNDGLGETQYF	TGTGCCAGCAACGACGGATTAGGAGAGACCCAGTACTTC
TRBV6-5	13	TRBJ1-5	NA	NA	CASNSDRYQPQHF	TGTGCCAGCAACTCGGATCGATACCAGCCCCAGCATTTT
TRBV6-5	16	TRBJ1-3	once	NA	CASSYSSRHSGNTIYF	TGTGCCAGCAGTTACTCGAGCAGGCACTCTGGAAACACCATATATTTT
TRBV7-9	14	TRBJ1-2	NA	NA	CASSSGPWSYGYTF	TGTGCCAGCAGCTCGGGACCCTGGTCCTATGGCTACACCTTC
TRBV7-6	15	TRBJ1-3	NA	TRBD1	CASSLTGGSGNTIYF	TGTGCCAGCAGCTTAACAGGGGGCTCTGGAAACACCATATATTTT
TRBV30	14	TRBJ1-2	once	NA	CAWSVKATNYGYTF	TGTGCCTGGAGTGTAAAGGCAACTAACTATGGCTACACCTTC
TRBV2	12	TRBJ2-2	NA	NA	CASSRVDGELFF	TGTGCCAGCAGTAGGGTCGACGGGGAGCTGTTTTTT
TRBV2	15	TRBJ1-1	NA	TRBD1	CASEGQGGVNTEAFF	TGTGCCAGTGAGGGACAGGGAGGTGTGAACACTGAAGCTTTCTTT
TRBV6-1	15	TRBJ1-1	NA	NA	CASSDTPGRDTEAFF	TGTGCCAGCAGTGACACCCCAGGGAGGGACACTGAAGCTTTCTTT
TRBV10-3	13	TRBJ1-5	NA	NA	CAIGQGLDQPQHF	TGTGCCATCGGGCAGGGCCTGGATCAGCCCCAGCATTTT
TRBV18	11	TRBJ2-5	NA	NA	CASSPGETQYF	TGTGCCAGCTCACCAGGAGAGACCCAGTACTTC
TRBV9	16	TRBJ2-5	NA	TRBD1	CASSVTGALDWETQYF	TGTGCCAGCAGCGTCACAGGGGCCCTCGATTGGGAGACCCAGTACTTC
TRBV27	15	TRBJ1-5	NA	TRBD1	CASSRDRGGNQPQHF	TGTGCCAGCAGTCGGGACAGGGGAGGCAATCAGCCCCAGCATTTT
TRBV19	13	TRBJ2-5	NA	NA	CASREGARETQYF	TGTGCCAGTAGGGAGGGGGCAAGAGAGACCCAGTACTTC
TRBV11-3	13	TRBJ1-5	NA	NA	CASSPRYNQPQHF	TGTGCCAGCAGCCCGAGATACAATCAGCCCCAGCATTTT
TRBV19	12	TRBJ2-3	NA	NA	CASSIATDTQYF	TGTGCCAGTAGTATAGCCACGGATACGCAGTATTTT
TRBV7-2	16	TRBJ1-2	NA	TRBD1	CASSLAPGQASYGYTF	TGTGCCAGCAGCTTAGCGCCGGGACAGGCCTCCTATGGCTACACCTTC
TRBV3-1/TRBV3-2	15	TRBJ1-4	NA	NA	CASSHNGGPNEKLFF	TGTGCCAGCAGCCACAATGGGGGCCCGAATGAAAAACTGTTTTTT
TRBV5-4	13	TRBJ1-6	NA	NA	CASSERVWSPLHF	TGTGCCAGCAGCGAGAGGGTTTGGTCACCCCTCCACTTT
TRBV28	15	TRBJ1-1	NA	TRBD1	CASRGDRGLGTEAFF	TGTGCCAGCAGGGGGGACAGGGGGCTTGGCACTGAAGCTTTCTTT
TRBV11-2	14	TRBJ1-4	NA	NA	CASSFGYGHEKLFF	TGTGCCAGCAGCTTCGGTTACGGTCACGAAAAACTGTTTTTT
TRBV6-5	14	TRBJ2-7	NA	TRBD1	CASRSRDRGHEQYF	TGTGCCAGCAGGTCCCGGGACAGGGGGCATGAGCAGTACTTC
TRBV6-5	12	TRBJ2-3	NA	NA	CASSNLKDTQYF	TGTGCCAGCAGTAATCTTAAAGATACGCAGTATTTT
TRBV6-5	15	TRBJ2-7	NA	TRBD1	CASSIDTGDLYEQYF	TGTGCCAGCAGTATTGACACAGGGGATCTCTACGAGCAGTACTTC
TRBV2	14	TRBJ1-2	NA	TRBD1	CASSGQGAFYGYTF	TGTGCCAGCAGTGGACAGGGGGCTTTCTATGGCTACACCTTC
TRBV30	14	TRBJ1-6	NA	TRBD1	CAWETGVDNSPLHF	TGTGCCTGGGAAACAGGGGTAGATAATTCACCCCTCCACTTT
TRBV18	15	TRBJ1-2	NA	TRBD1	CASSLGTVLRDGYTF	TGTGCCAGCTCACTGGGGACAGTCCTTCGGGATGGCTACACCTTC
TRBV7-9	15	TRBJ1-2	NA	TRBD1	CASSSQGAVVNGYTF	TGTGCCAGCAGCTCCCAGGGGGCTGTCGTGAATGGCTACACCTTC
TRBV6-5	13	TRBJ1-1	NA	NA	CASSYVGTTEAFF	TGTGCCAGCAGTTACGTAGGCACCACTGAAGCTTTCTTT
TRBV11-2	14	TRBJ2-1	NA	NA	CASSLGGGLGEQFF	TGTGCCAGCAGCTTAGGGGGCGGGCTGGGTGAGCAGTTCTTC
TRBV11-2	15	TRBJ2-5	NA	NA	CASSLDRGPGETQYF	TGTGCCAGCAGCTTAGATCGGGGGCCTGGGGAGACCCAGTACTTC
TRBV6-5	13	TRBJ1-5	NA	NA	CASSSRGNQPQHF	TGTGCCAGCAGTTCAAGGGGTAATCAGCCCCAGCATTTT
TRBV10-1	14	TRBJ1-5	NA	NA	CASSPGYSNQPQHF	TGCGCCAGCAGTCCGGGATATAGCAATCAGCCCCAGCATTTT
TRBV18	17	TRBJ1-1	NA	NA	CASSPRGRETQSTEAFF	TGTGCCAGCTCACCACGGGGAAGGGAGACCCAGAGCACTGAAGCTTTCTTT
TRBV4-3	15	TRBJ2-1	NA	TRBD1	CASSPGQKIYNEQFF	TGCGCCAGCAGCCCGGGACAGAAGATTTACAATGAGCAGTTCTTC
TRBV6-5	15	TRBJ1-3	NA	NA	CASLGGPEAGNTIYF	TGTGCCAGCCTCGGGGGGCCAGAGGCTGGAAACACCATATATTTT
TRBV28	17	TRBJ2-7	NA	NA	CASSGVKPGRRAGEQYF	TGTGCCAGCAGTGGGGTAAAACCGGGACGGCGAGCTGGGGAGCAGTACTTC
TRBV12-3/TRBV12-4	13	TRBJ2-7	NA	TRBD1	CASSFTGVGEQYF	TGTGCCAGCAGTTTTACAGGGGTGGGGGAGCAGTACTTC
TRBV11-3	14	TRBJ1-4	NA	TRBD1	CASSSGQANEKLFF	TGTGCCAGCAGCTCGGGACAGGCTAATGAAAAACTGTTTTTT
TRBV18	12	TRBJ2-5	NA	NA	CASSEDQETQYF	TGTGCCAGCTCTGAGGACCAAGAGACCCAGTACTTC
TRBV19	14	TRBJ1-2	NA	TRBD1	CASSQGQARYGYTF	TGTGCCAGTAGCCAGGGACAGGCAAGGTATGGCTACACCTTC